This T cell receptor beta chain originates from a study of T cell changes during pregnancy in multiple sclerosis. Profiled with immunoSEQ multiplex PCR; TCRdb holds only in-frame clones, not every one. The sample gives tens of thousands of clones, about 92% of which show up once; under 2% is in the top ten. The germline V and J ends were trimmed by 4 bases and 4 bases, with 14 bases remaining between them. Germline CDR1 and CDR2: SGHRS and YFSETQ. The CDR3 is 14 residues long. This receptor was identified in a female donor in good health, enrolled as a control in a pregnancy study. This chain joins TRBV5-1 and TRBJ1-2; D possibly corresponds to TRBD1 (6 bases). This sample comprised peripheral blood, obtained in the third trimester of pregnancy. CDR3 sequence (DNA): TGCGCCAGCAGCGAACAGGGCGATGGCTATGGCTACACCTTC. The encoded protein is CASSEQGDGYGYTF.